This TCR beta chain was identified during a study of blood T cells in healthy people across ages. With 4 bases clipped from V and 5 bases from J, the junction kept 7 bases outside the gene matches. The CDR3 consists of 16 residues. Germline CDR1 and CDR2: SGHRS and YFSETQ. This clonotype was found a few times. A J-beta primer mix and a sample-barcoded 5' primer were used in a second PCR of about 6 to 12 cycles. MiXCR was run by TCRdb on the 5' RACE reads, yielding one entry per CDR3 protein. The sample has about 1.1 million distinct CDR3 sequences; 35% to 40% are singletons. At least 5 micrograms of total RNA were extracted per sample.

The chain employs TRBV5-1 and TRBJ2-3; 13 bases line up with TRBD2. Sequenced: blood. The sequence came from a young man in good health. The CDR3 loop reads CASSDPTSGGIDTQYF. Written as DNA, the CDR3 is TGCGCCAGCAGCGATCCGACTAGCGGGGGGATAGATACGCAGTATTTT.